The rows below give T cell receptor beta chains drawn from one sample of a study of blood T cells in healthy people across ages. TCRdb called the 5' RACE reads again in MiXCR, with one record for every CDR3 protein. Of some 730,000 distinct CDR3 sequences in the sample, over 20% were seen once. The sample comprised blood. These receptors came from a man between 70 and 80 years old in good health. CDR3s include the opening cysteine and the closing phenylalanine or tryptophan. Some rows have no size entry. The others give once, few or many, or a class for an expanded clone.

clone_size v_call cdr3_aa
. TRBV5-6 CASSLRWDTGVVGYNEQFF
. TRBV5-6 CASSFLGRPETQYF
. TRBV5-1 CASSLVVEGNTEAFF
once TRBV14 CASRASGSYEQYF
. TRBV12-3/TRBV12-4 CASSLGAVRTDTQYF
many TRBV20-1 CSATTPQGDEKLFF
. TRBV2 CASTFGYEQYF
few TRBV20-1 CSARDWTSGSWNEQFF
. TRBV12-3/TRBV12-4 CASSRSGGQADNEQFF
. TRBV12-3/TRBV12-4 CASRRAGTGYEQYF
. TRBV29-1 CSVDGSNYGYTF
few TRBV5-1 CASSQIAGGPTDTQYF
. TRBV4-3 CASFGRAAGSYGYTF
. TRBV7-9 CASSPRKRGQGRLGYTF
. TRBV10-3 CAISEFSGEGQFF
few TRBV14 CASSRRDAPLHF
. TRBV27 CASSPRGGLKGYTF
. TRBV6-5 CASKMASESGNTIYF
. TRBV11-2 CASSLDQGEQYF
many TRBV5-1 CASSKSGSGETQYF
. TRBV6-5 CASSPGGSADTQYF
few TRBV19 CASQGQGPNEQFF
. TRBV13 CASSLRTGHNEQFF
few TRBV24-1 CATSGGRGSGTIQETQYF
. TRBV5-1 CASSSRLLGTEAFF
many TRBV29-1 CSAGGGAGLETQYF
. TRBV12-3/TRBV12-4 CASSVMTDTQYF
. TRBV12-3/TRBV12-4 CASSLARRGEQYF
few TRBV10-3 CAISPRGDNEQFF
few TRBV7-3 CASSLMGRRQETQYF
few TRBV25-1 CASTHHASNEQFF
. TRBV11-2 CATSTGFSSYNEQFF
. TRBV7-6 CAGSLDRHQRTQYF
many TRBV12-3/TRBV12-4 CASSLPSGDTQYF
. TRBV3-1 CASSQGVDTQYF
many TRBV21-1 CASSKKSRYNEQFF
. TRBV3-1 CASSQAGQGRWGNTIYF
. TRBV12-5 CASGLSGGETQYF
few TRBV20-1 CSAQREGRNEQFF
few TRBV6-5 CASSYSGGSDTQYF
few TRBV30 CAWDKGASEAFF
. TRBV21-1 CASVFGIGRGLSYEQYF